The text below deals with one T cell receptor beta chain. Its antigen is not identified. This sample was included in a study of PD-L1 blockade in urothelial cancer. The study's findings and limits: Those with durable benefit had larger increases in tumor-associated blood clones at 3 weeks.

Documented time point: pretreatment peripheral blood. The method was immunoSEQ multiplex PCR; TCRdb's version includes in-frame clones alone and lacks a portion of them. The data hold 130,000 or so clones, with around 84% observed a single time. Germline lookup yields CDR1 SGHNT and CDR2 YENEEA. CDR3 length equals 17 residues. V lost 5 bases and J lost 3, with 21 bases in between. The chain uses TRBV11-3 and TRBJ2-3, with D perhaps matching TRBD1 (5 bases). The clonotype was recovered from a man over 45 with urothelial cancer. The source material was PBMCs, sampled around atezolizumab (anti-PD-L1) treatment. The CDR3 region is CASSPGLGVASTDTQYF. In nucleotides, the CDR3 is TGTGCCAGCAGCCCCGGGTTAGGGGTGGCCTCGACAGATACGCAGTATTTT. Together with reference TRBV11-3 and TRBJ2-3, the CDR3 gives the full variable domain: EAGVVQSPRYKIIEKKQPVAFWCNPISGHNTLYWYLQNLGQGPELLIRYENEEAVDDSQLPKDRFSAERLKGVDSTLKIQPAELGDSAVYLCASSPGLGVASTDTQYFGPGTRLTVL.